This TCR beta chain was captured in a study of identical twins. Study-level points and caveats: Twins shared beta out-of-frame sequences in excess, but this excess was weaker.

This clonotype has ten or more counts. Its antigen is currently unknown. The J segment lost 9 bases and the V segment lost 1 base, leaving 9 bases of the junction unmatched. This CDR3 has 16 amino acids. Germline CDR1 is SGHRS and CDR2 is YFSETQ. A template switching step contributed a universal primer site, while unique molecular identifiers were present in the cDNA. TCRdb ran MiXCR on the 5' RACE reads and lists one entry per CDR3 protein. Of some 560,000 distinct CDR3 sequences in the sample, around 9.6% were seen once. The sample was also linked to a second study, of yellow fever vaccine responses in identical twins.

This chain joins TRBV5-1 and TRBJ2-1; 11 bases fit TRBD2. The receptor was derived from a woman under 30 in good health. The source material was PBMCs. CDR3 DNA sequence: TGCGCCAGCAGCTTGCCGGTACTAGCGGGAGAAAGTGAGCAGTTCTTC. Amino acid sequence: CASSLPVLAGESEQFF.